This T cell receptor beta chain emerged from a study of blood T cell repertoires in COVID-19. Study-level information: T cells, B-cell-depleted T cells, or PBMCs supplied cDNA or gDNA.

Germline assignment: CDR1 KGHSH and CDR2 LQKENI. V lost 1 base and J lost 4, with 8 bases in between. The CDR3 loop spans 13 amino acids. Profiling relied on immunoSEQ multiplex PCR, and the TCRdb table lists in-frame clones only, not all of them. The table includes hundreds of thousands of clones, about 90% detected once. This chain connects TRBV18 to TRBJ2-7; D gene uncertain. The sample taken for sequencing was peripheral blood. This sequence originates from a woman between 45 and 65 years old who had recovered from COVID-19. The CDR3 nucleotides read TGTGCCAGCTCACCACTCGGGTGGTACGAGCAGTACTTC. Encoded protein: CASSPLGWYEQYF.